This TCR beta chain originates from a study of blood T cell repertoires in COVID-19. Whole-study context: Specimens from acute and convalescent COVID-19 originated in the United States, Italy and Spain. Sources were T cells, B-cell-depleted T cells, or PBMCs; the material itself was cDNA or gDNA.

The germline CDR1 and CDR2 sequences are SGHTA and FQGNSA. V was cut by 5 bases and J by 3 bases, with 11 bases left in between. The CDR3 is 14 amino acids. Per the original data handling: Estimation of nucleated cell counts was performed using reference gene primer amplification. Using immunoSEQ multiplex PCR, the repertoire was profiled, and TCRdb retains in-frame clones only, with some absent. The V and J calls and clone size were taken over from that table, and D and trimming were inferred from the DNA. Found here are some 260,000 clones, around nine tenths of them singletons; the top ten hold roughly 3%.

The chain is built from TRBV7-2 and TRBJ1-3, with D uncertain. The source material was peripheral blood. This TCR came from a young man with active or convalescent COVID-19. The CDR3 DNA reads as TGTGCCAGCAGCGTAGGAGGGTTTGGAAACACCATATATTTT. This codes for CASSVGGFGNTIYF.